This is a list of T cell receptor beta chains from one sample in a study of blood T cells in healthy people across ages. TCRdb reprocessed the 5' RACE reads with MiXCR, giving one entry per CDR3 protein. The sample includes hundreds of thousands of distinct CDR3 sequences, approximately 30% of them seen just once. Sequenced sample: blood. The receptors were sampled from a woman of 80 years or more in good health. CDR3s include the opening cysteine and the closing phenylalanine or tryptophan. The D gene is left open where the match is weak. Size tells how often a clone was seen (once, few, many) or the class of an expanded clone, and some rows leave it out.

TRBV20-1	-	many	TRBJ1-5	TGCAGTGCTAGGGTCCCGAGGGAAAGGGATCAGCCCCAGCATTTT	CSARVPRERDQPQHF
TRBV28	-	-	TRBJ2-7	TGTGCCAGCAGTGTCAGGGACCGGGCCGACGCGTACTTC	CASSVRDRADAYF
TRBV6-1	-	few	TRBJ1-2	TGTGCCAGCAGGGCAGGAGTTGGAAACTCCTATGGCTACACCTTC	CASRAGVGNSYGYTF
TRBV27	TRBD1	-	TRBJ2-7	TGTGCCAGCAGTCCCGGACAGGGTACCTACAATGAGCAGTACTTC	CASSPGQGTYNEQYF
TRBV7-2	TRBD2	many	TRBJ2-1	TGTGCCAGCAGCTGGACTAGCGGGGGGGATGATGAGCAGTTCTTC	CASSWTSGGDDEQFF
TRBV10-3	TRBD1	many	TRBJ1-6	TGTGCCACGCAGCTGGACAGGAATGCTAATTCACCCCTCCACTTT	CATQLDRNANSPLHF
TRBV3-1	-	-	TRBJ1-1	TGTGCCAGCAGCCAATACGGTCGACGGGGGAACACTGAAGCTTTCTTT	CASSQYGRRGNTEAFF
TRBV7-8	-	-	TRBJ1-1	TGTGCCAGCAGCCACGCCAAGGGGAAGGACACTGAAGCTTTCTTT	CASSHAKGKDTEAFF
TRBV18	-	-	TRBJ1-2	TGTGCCAGCTCACCATCTGAGGCTCGGGGCTACACCTTC	CASSPSEARGYTF
TRBV24-1	-	many	TRBJ1-2	TGTGCCACCAGTGAAACTCCAAGGGCTGGCTACACCTTC	CATSETPRAGYTF
TRBV3-1	-	many	TRBJ2-1	TGTGCCAGCAGCCAAGATAACATCCGGACAGCAGGGTTCTTC	CASSQDNIRTAGFF
TRBV28	-	many	TRBJ1-5	TGTGCCAGCAGTTTATCCGGGGCGGACGATCAGCCCCAGCATTTT	CASSLSGADDQPQHF
TRBV7-2	TRBD2	many	TRBJ2-1	TGTGCCAGCAGCTTTCGGGGGGGCTATGAGCAGTTCTTC	CASSFRGGYEQFF
TRBV27	-	many	TRBJ2-7	TGTGCCAGCAGTTTATATCCGAAGGGGGCCTACGAGCAGTACTTC	CASSLYPKGAYEQYF
TRBV27	-	-	TRBJ2-1	TGTGCCAGCAGTTTTGGAGGCAATGAGCACTTCTTC	CASSFGGNEHFF
TRBV11-2	-	many	TRBJ2-7	TGTGCCAGCAGCCGGGACGAAGAGCAGTACTTC	CASSRDEEQYF
TRBV7-3	-	many	TRBJ2-1	TGTGCCAGCAGCCCTCGGGGCGGAAACAATGAGCAGTTCTTC	CASSPRGGNNEQFF
TRBV7-9	-	many	TRBJ1-2	TGTGCCAGCAGCTTAGCAGGCGGAGCTAACTATGGCTACACCTTC	CASSLAGGANYGYTF
TRBV30	-	-	TRBJ2-5	TGTGCCTGGAGGGAATGGGAGACCCAGTACTTC	CAWREWETQYF
TRBV7-3	-	-	TRBJ2-5	TGTGCCAGCAGCCCAATCACTGGACCGGCTGGAGGGGCCCAGTACTTC	CASSPITGPAGGAQYF
TRBV20-1	TRBD1	many	TRBJ2-1	TGCAGTGCTAGAGAGGGGGGACAGGGCAATGAGCAGTTCTTC	CSAREGGQGNEQFF
TRBV5-1	TRBD1	many	TRBJ2-7	TGCGCCAGCAGCCCGAGGGGGCTGGAGCAGTACTTC	CASSPRGLEQYF
TRBV7-3	TRBD2	many	TRBJ2-1	TGTGCCAGCAGCTTAACACCGGCAGCGGGGGGCACTGAGCAGTTCTTC	CASSLTPAAGGTEQFF
TRBV3-1	-	-	TRBJ2-2	TGTGCCAGCAGCCAATGGGGGTGGGACACCGGGGAGCTGTTTTTT	CASSQWGWDTGELFF